This T cell receptor (beta chain) is from a study of vaccination effects on CD4 cells after COVID-19. General observations from the study: The study had few convalescent patients and no early post-infection timepoints.

Peptide-pool stimulation followed by sequencing identified expanded antigen-specific CD4+ clonotypes in the ViraFEST assay. Isolating CD4+ T cells followed ten to eleven days of culture. Neither prior SARS-CoV-2 infection nor positive nucleocapsid antibodies were present in the vaccine recipients. Wells of roughly 2.1 million PBMC each were grown with around 10 IU/ml IL-2 and 9 to 10 ug/ml peptides. V lost 0 bases and J 4 bases, leaving 12 bases between the germline ends. The CDR3 sequence is 15 residues long. CDR1 SGHTA and CDR2 FQGNSA come from the germline V gene. Libraries were prepared by immunoSEQ multiplex PCR; TCRdb keeps only in-frame clonotypes and omits some of them. Among about 40,000 clones listed, roughly 70% were seen once. A note on this clone: Its antigen remains unknown.

The specimen comprised CD4+ T cells from PBMCs cultured with SARS-CoV-2 spike peptides, sampled before COVID-19 vaccination. This sequence joins TRBV7-2 and TRBJ2-5; either TRBD1 or TRBD2 may supply D (7 bases each). The sequence was collected from a human donor who received a COVID-19 vaccine. CDR3 coding DNA: TGTGCCAGCAGCTTAGCGACAGGGAGGGTAGAGACCCAGTACTTC. Translating it yields CASSLATGRVETQYF.